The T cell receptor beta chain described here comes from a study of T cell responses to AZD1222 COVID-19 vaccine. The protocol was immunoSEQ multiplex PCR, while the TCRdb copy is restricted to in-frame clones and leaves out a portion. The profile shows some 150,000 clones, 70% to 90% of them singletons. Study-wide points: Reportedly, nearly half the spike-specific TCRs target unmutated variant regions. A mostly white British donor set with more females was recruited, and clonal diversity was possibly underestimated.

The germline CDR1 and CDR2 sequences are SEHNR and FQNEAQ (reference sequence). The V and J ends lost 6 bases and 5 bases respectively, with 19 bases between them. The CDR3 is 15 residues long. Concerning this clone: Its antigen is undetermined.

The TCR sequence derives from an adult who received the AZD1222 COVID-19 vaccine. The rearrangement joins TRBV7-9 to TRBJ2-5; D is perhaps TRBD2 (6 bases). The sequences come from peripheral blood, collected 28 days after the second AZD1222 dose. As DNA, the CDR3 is TGTGCCAGCAGGCGGGGCTCGACTTCGCGGGAGACCCAGTACTTC. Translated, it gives CASRRGSTSRETQYF.